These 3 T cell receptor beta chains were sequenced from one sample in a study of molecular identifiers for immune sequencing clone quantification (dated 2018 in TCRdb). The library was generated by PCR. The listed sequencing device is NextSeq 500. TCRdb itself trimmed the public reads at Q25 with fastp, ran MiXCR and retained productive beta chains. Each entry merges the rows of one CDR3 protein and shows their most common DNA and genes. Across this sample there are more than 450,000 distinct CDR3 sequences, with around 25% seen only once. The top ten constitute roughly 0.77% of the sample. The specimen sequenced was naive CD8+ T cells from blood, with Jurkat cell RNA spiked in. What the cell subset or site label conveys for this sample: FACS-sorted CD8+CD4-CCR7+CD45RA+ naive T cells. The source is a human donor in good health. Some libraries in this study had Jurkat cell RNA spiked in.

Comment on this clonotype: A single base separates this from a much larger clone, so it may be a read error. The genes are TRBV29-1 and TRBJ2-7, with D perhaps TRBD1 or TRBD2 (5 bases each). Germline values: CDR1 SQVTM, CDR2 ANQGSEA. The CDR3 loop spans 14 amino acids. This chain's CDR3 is CSVEPLGGSYEQHF. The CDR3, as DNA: TGCAGCGTTGAACCCCTTGGGGGTTCCTACGAGCAGCACTTC.

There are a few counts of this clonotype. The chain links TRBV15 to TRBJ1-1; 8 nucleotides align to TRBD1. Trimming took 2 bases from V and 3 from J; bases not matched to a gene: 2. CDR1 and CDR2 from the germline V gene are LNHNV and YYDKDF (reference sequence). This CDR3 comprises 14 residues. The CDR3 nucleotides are TGTGCCACCAGCAGATCGACAGGGGACACTGAAGCTTTCTTT. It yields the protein CATSRSTGDTEAFF. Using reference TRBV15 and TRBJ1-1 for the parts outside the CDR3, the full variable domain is DAMVIQNPRYQVTQFGKPVTLSCSQTLNHNVMYWYQQKSSQAPKLLFHYYDKDFNNEADTPDNFQSRRPNTSFCFLDIRSPGLGDTAMYLCATSRSTGDTEAFFGQGTRLTVV.

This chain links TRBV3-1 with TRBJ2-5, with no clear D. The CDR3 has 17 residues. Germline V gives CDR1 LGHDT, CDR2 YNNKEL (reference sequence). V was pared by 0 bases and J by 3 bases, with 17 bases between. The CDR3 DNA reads TGTGCCAGCAGCCAAGATGAAGGATTGGCAGCTAAAGAGACCCAGTACTTC. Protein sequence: CASSQDEGLAAKETQYF.